This paragraph covers one T cell receptor (beta chain) sequence. Germline V gives CDR1 LGHNA, CDR2 YSLEER. This CDR3 has 17 amino acids. V was clipped by 2 bases and J by 2 bases; unmatched bases: 4. This record comes from a study of blood T cell repertoires in COVID-19. Study context: COVID-19 samples, acute and convalescent, were from the United States, Italy and Spain.

As originally analysed: Amplified reference gene primers provided the basis for estimating nucleated cell counts. Method: immunoSEQ multiplex PCR; TCRdb's copy keeps in-frame clones and lacks some. V, J and clone size are taken as reported in that table, and D and trimming were inferred from the DNA itself. Of 97,000 or so clones in the sample, around nine tenths were seen once. Patients at the Seattle site were enrolled during active infection and followed longitudinally. The sample was peripheral blood. The origin of this receptor is a woman aged 50 to 65 with COVID-19, enrolled during active disease. The V call is TRBV4-3, the J call TRBJ2-3; TRBD2 agrees at 13 bases. This CDR3 is CASSQLTSGGATDTQYF. The CDR3 nucleotides are TGCGCCAGCAGCCAACTAACTAGCGGGGGGGCCACAGATACGCAGTATTTT.